Presented here are 20 T cell receptor beta chains from one specimen sequenced in a study of blood T cells in healthy people across ages. A second about 7 to 12 cycle PCR used barcoded and J-beta primers. TCRdb redid the calling of the 5' RACE reads with MiXCR, one entry per CDR3 protein. The sample lists 660,000 or so distinct CDR3 sequences, 58% seen once, with over 30% in the top ten. Sequenced input: blood. The receptors shown here come from a man aged 55 to 70 in good health.

This rearrangement joins TRBV5-1 to TRBJ2-6; D is unresolved. This CDR3 comprises 15 residues. V lost 1 base to trimming and J lost 0 bases, with 5 bases between them. The germline V gene has CDR1 SGHRS and CDR2 YFSETQ. In DNA form, the CDR3 reads TGCGCCAGCAGCTTGTTCTACTCTGGGGCCAACGTCCTGACTTTC. Protein: CASSLFYSGANVLTF.

With regard to this clonotype: One base away lies a much larger clone, so this may be a sequencing read error. J is TRBJ2-5 and V is TRBV12-3 or TRBV12-4; 8 bases agree with TRBD1. V lost 6 bases and J lost 4; bases outside the gene matches: 4. The CDR3 covers 13 residues. For the CDR3, the DNA is TGTGCCAGCAGCCCAGGGGGCCCAGAGACCCAGTACTTC. As protein: CASSPGGPETQYF.

As for this clonotype: A junction end diverges from the germline sequence, so it may reflect a read error. The genes are TRBV10-3 and TRBJ2-1, with D perhaps matching TRBD2 (6 bases). Germline assignment: CDR1 ENHRY and CDR2 SYGVKD. The CDR3 contains 14 residues. CDR3 nucleotides: TGTGCCATCAGTGTAGGCCAGGGAGGCAATGGGCAGTTCTTC. This sequence encodes CAISVGQGGNGQFF.

The chain employs TRBV29-1 and TRBJ2-1; 9 bases match TRBD1. The ends lost 8 bases at V and 2 bases at J; junction bases unmatched: 4. Germline-derived CDR1 and CDR2 are SQVTM and ANQGSEA. The length of the CDR3 is 13 residues. For the CDR3, the DNA is TGCAGCTCGTGGACAGGGGCCTACAATGAGCAGTTCTTC. Translating it yields CSSWTGAYNEQFF.

This rearrangement joins TRBV18 to TRBJ2-7, with no clear D. CDR1 is KGHSH and CDR2 is LQKENI in the germline V gene. This CDR3 is 15 amino acids long. The V and J ends lost 6 bases and 3 bases respectively, with 18 bases between them. CDR3 amino acids: CASSPSGVGLYEQYF. In DNA, the CDR3 is TGTGCCAGCTCCCCTTCAGGTGTGGGCCTCTACGAGCAGTACTTC.

This chain connects TRBV12-3 or TRBV12-4 to TRBJ2-2; maybe TRBD1 (6 bases). Trimming took 4 bases from V and 1 from J, leaving 7 bases between them. CDR3 length: 14 residues. The CDR3 sequence is CASSSTGNTGELFF. The CDR3 DNA reads as TGTGCCAGCAGTTCGACAGGGAACACCGGGGAGCTGTTTTTT.

The V and J genes are TRBV4-1 and TRBJ1-2; D might be TRBD1 (5 bases). The germline V gene has CDR1 MGHRA and CDR2 YSYEKL. The CDR3 spans 14 residues. With 9 bases removed from V and 5 bases from J, the gap between germline ends came to 19 bases. This CDR3 reads CASAPGGTRYGYTF. The CDR3 DNA reads TGCGCCAGTGCCCCAGGAGGGACTCGATATGGCTACACCTTC.

The chain has TRBV28 and TRBJ2-1, with D perhaps matching TRBD1 or TRBD2 (6 bases each). CDR1 and CDR2 (germline): MDHEN, SYDVKM. The CDR3 loop spans 16 amino acids. V dropped 7 bases and J dropped 8 bases, with 24 bases sitting between them. CDR3 bases: TGTGCCAGCATCCCGGGCAGGGGCGGGGAGAGGCATGAGCAGTTCTTC. Its translation: CASIPGRGGERHEQFF.

The CDR3, as DNA: TGTGCCATCAGTGACCCTGCCCAGACAGGGGGTCGCGGCAAGGAGCAGTTCTTC. It codes for CAISDPAQTGGRGKEQFF. V usage is TRBV10-3 and J usage is TRBJ2-1; 9 bases are a match to TRBD1. In germline, CDR1 is ENHRY, CDR2 SYGVKD. The CDR3 covers 18 residues. Germline trimming cut 3 bases from V and 10 bases from J; bases unmatched to any gene: 19.

The table lists this clonotype with a few counts. V usage is TRBV20-1 and J usage is TRBJ2-4; 12 nucleotides agree with TRBD1. With the DNA end fitting TRBJ2-7 better, the J assignment may be wrong. The germline gives CDR1 DFQATT, CDR2 SNEGSKA (reference sequence). The CDR3 totals 15 residues. The CDR3 here is CSARDSGTGGFEQYF. As DNA, the CDR3 is TGCAGTGCTAGAGATTCGGGGACAGGGGGCTTCGAGCAGTACTTC.

Of note for this clonotype: The germline gene is not matched at one end of the junction; a read error may be the cause. The J gene is TRBJ1-1, the V gene TRBV18; D gene ambiguous. Germline assignment: CDR1 KGHSH and CDR2 LQKENI. The CDR3 length is 13 residues. The CDR3 DNA reads as TGTGTCAGCTCACGCGGACGGCCGGAGAGTGCTTTCTTT. Translating it yields CVSSRGRPESAFF.

This sequence joins TRBV20-1 and TRBJ2-6; D not resolved. The CDR3 is made up of 14 amino acids. Trimming took 5 bases from V and 0 from J, leaving 8 bases between them. Per the germline V gene, CDR1 is DFQATT and CDR2 is SNEGSKA (reference sequence). The CDR3 coding sequence is TGCAGTGCTCGGACGGGCTCTGGGGCCAACGTCCTGACTTTC. Encoded protein: CSARTGSGANVLTF.

This clonotype came up many times. The chain uses TRBV18 and TRBJ2-5, with TRBD1 identical over 7 bases. The V gene's germline CDR1 is KGHSH and CDR2 LQKENI. The CDR3 consists of 12 residues. V shed 8 bases and J 4 bases; nucleotides not matched to a gene: 4. The CDR3 DNA follows: TGTGCCAGCAGCCCAGGGGGAGAGACCCAGTACTTC. Protein product: CASSPGGETQYF.

The chain uses TRBV20-1 and TRBJ2-5, with D unclear. The V end lost 3 bases, the J end lost 5 bases, and 10 bases lay between the germline ends. CDR3 size: 12 residues. Germline CDR1 reads DFQATT; CDR2 reads SNEGSKA (reference sequence). The CDR3 DNA reads as TGCAGTGCTAGTGCCGTAAGGGAGACCCAGTACTTC. It is translated as CSASAVRETQYF.

The genes are TRBV6-5 and TRBJ1-1; possibly TRBD1 for D (5 bases). CDR3 size: 13 residues. V lost 7 bases, J lost 0 bases, and 9 bases lay in between. The germline gives CDR1 MNHEY, CDR2 SVGAGI. Written as DNA, the CDR3 is TGTGCCAGCACCGCACAGGTGAACACTGAAGCTTTCTTT. As protein: CASTAQVNTEAFF.

V is TRBV4-1 and J is TRBJ2-7; unclear D gene. V shed 0 bases and J shed 3 bases, with 6 bases lying between them. Germline V gives CDR1 MGHRA, CDR2 YSYEKL. The CDR3 length is 13 residues. CDR3 amino acids: CASSQDTLYEQYF. The DNA of the CDR3 is TGCGCCAGCAGCCAAGATACCCTCTACGAGCAGTACTTC.

The V call is TRBV12-3 or TRBV12-4, the J call TRBJ2-1; D remains ambiguous. The J call is uncertain, as TRBJ2-7 better fits the DNA end. The CDR3 extends over 14 amino acids. The chain's CDR3 is CASSPRTPYNEQYF. In nucleotides, the CDR3 is TGTGCCAGCAGTCCCCGAACGCCCTACAATGAGCAGTACTTC.

In its sample, this clonotype was seen once. V and J are TRBV14 and TRBJ1-1; D might be TRBD1 (6 bases). Germline CDR1 SGHDN, CDR2 FVKESK. Trimming left V 0 bases short and J 3 bases short, with 23 bases between. The CDR3 has 19 residues. The CDR3 DNA sequence: TGTGCCAGCAGCCAAGATGAGACCCTCCGGACAGCCAGGGACACTGAAGCTTTCTTT. Amino acids: CASSQDETLRTARDTEAFF.

This rearrangement joins TRBV5-1 to TRBJ1-6; tentatively, D is TRBD1 (6 bases). Germline CDR1 reads SGHRS; CDR2 reads YFSETQ. The CDR3 is 17 residues long. V was cut by 2 bases and J by 0 bases, with 12 bases left in between. CDR3 loop: CASSLWTASSYNSPLHF. The CDR3 nucleotides read TGCGCCAGCAGCTTATGGACAGCGAGCTCCTATAATTCACCCCTCCACTTT. The entire variable domain, with the rest obtained from reference TRBV5-1 and TRBJ1-6, is as follows: KAGVTQTPRYLIKTRGQQVTLSCSPISGHRSVSWYQQTPGQGLQFLFEYFSETQRNKGNFPGRFSGRQFSNSRSEMNVSTLELGDSALYLCASSLWTASSYNSPLHFGNGTRLTVT.

The rearrangement joins TRBV4-2 to TRBJ1-5; D perhaps matches TRBD1 (5 bases). The V end was cut by 5 bases, the J end by 1 base, with 12 bases between. Germline CDR1 is LGHNA and CDR2 is YNFKEQ. The CDR3 extends over 15 amino acids. CDR3 region: CASSSHGGSNQPQHF. Written as DNA, the CDR3 is TGTGCCAGCAGCTCCCACGGGGGGAGCAATCAGCCCCAGCATTTT.